This T cell receptor (beta chain) stems from a study of vaccination and CD4 T cells after COVID-19. With the Oncomine TCR Beta short-read assay, DNA from cultured CD4+ T cells was sequenced. MiXCR, run by TCRdb on the PCR reads, gives a single entry per CDR3 protein. The sample holds some 5,500 distinct CDR3 sequences, 41% seen once. The CDR3 has 10 amino acids. Treatment in this sample: roughly nine-day PBMC culture with coronavirus spike peptide pools or control peptides (ViraFEST assay). One should note that the unexposed donor's CD4+ T cells were collected before the COVID-19 pandemic (2011-2018). The sample holds a few counts of this clonotype. The antigen remains unidentified.

The sequence derives from a human donor in good health. The sample comprised CD4+ T cells from blood, cultured in vitro. This rearrangement joins TRBV21-1 to TRBJ1-2; the D call TRBD1 from the table was never checked on the DNA. TRBV21-1 represents a pseudogene. The CDR3 protein is CAWGARGYTF. CDR3 sequence (DNA): TGTGCCTGGGGCGCGAGGGGCTACACCTTC.